A selection of T cell receptor beta chains follows, all from one sample in a study of cytomegalovirus exposure and HLA in healthy donors. Here immunoSEQ multiplex PCR was the method, and the copy in TCRdb shows in-frame clones only, minus some. The sample lists more than 110,000 clones, 65% to 85% occurring once. The specimen was PBMCs. Every receptor here comes from a male donor in good health and CMV-seronegative. CDR3s include the opening cysteine and the closing phenylalanine or tryptophan. A D gene is named only where the DNA matches it firmly. Clone size is stated in some rows and not others, as once, few, many or a class when expanded.

abundance: NA; v_gene: TRBV7-2; j_gene: TRBJ2-5; d_gene: TRBD1; CDR3aa: CASSQDRGMGETQYF; CDR3nt: TGTGCCAGCAGCCAGGACAGGGGCATGGGAGAGACCCAGTACTTC
abundance: NA; v_gene: TRBV5-4; j_gene: TRBJ1-1; d_gene: NA; CDR3aa: CASSLAGIRSSEAFF; CDR3nt: TGTGCCAGCAGCTTGGCGGGGATACGAAGCTCTGAAGCTTTCTTT
abundance: NA; v_gene: TRBV7-9; j_gene: TRBJ2-1; d_gene: TRBD2; CDR3aa: CASSPWGGGSTSGWREQFF; CDR3nt: TGTGCCAGCAGCCCCTGGGGGGGCGGTAGCACTAGCGGGTGGCGTGAGCAGTTCTTC
abundance: NA; v_gene: TRBV27; j_gene: TRBJ2-7; d_gene: TRBD2; CDR3aa: CASSSSGRSLEQYF; CDR3nt: TGTGCCAGCAGTTCGAGCGGGAGGTCTCTCGAGCAGTACTTC
abundance: once; v_gene: TRBV2; j_gene: TRBJ2-2; d_gene: NA; CDR3aa: CASYRNTGELFF; CDR3nt: TGTGCCAGCTACAGGAACACCGGGGAGCTGTTTTTT
abundance: NA; v_gene: TRBV19; j_gene: TRBJ1-2; d_gene: NA; CDR3aa: CASSFPGHQYGYTF; CDR3nt: TGTGCCAGTAGCTTCCCGGGACACCAATATGGCTACACCTTC
abundance: NA; v_gene: TRBV6-6; j_gene: TRBJ2-3; d_gene: NA; CDR3aa: CASRLNWDTQYF; CDR3nt: TGTGCCAGCAGACTAAATTGGGATACGCAGTATTTT
abundance: NA; v_gene: TRBV5-1; j_gene: TRBJ2-7; d_gene: TRBD2; CDR3aa: CASRPGAGGALHEQYF; CDR3nt: TGCGCCAGCAGACCGGGAGCGGGGGGGGCTTTGCACGAGCAGTACTTC
abundance: NA; v_gene: TRBV7-6; j_gene: TRBJ2-5; d_gene: TRBD2; CDR3aa: CASTSVRRGAGETQYF; CDR3nt: TGTGCCAGCACCTCCGTAAGGCGGGGGGCGGGAGAGACCCAGTACTTC
abundance: NA; v_gene: TRBV6-5; j_gene: TRBJ1-3; d_gene: NA; CDR3aa: CASATSSGNTIYF; CDR3nt: TGTGCCAGCGCCACGAGCTCTGGAAACACCATATATTTT
abundance: NA; v_gene: TRBV7-9; j_gene: TRBJ1-5; d_gene: NA; CDR3aa: CASSPGLQPQHF; CDR3nt: TGTGCCAGCAGCCCGGGACTCCAGCCCCAGCATTTT
abundance: NA; v_gene: TRBV18; j_gene: TRBJ1-2; d_gene: NA; CDR3aa: CASSPKGDLSNYGYTF; CDR3nt: TGTGCCAGCTCACCAAAAGGGGATTTGTCCAACTATGGCTACACCTTC
abundance: NA; v_gene: TRBV28; j_gene: TRBJ1-2; d_gene: TRBD1; CDR3aa: CASSQGGGSGYGYTF; CDR3nt: TGTGCCAGCAGCCAAGGAGGGGGCAGTGGCTATGGCTACACCTTC
abundance: NA; v_gene: TRBV5-1; j_gene: TRBJ2-7; d_gene: NA; CDR3aa: CASSLDEGSREQYF; CDR3nt: TGCGCCAGCAGCTTGGACGAAGGGAGTCGCGAGCAGTACTTC
abundance: NA; v_gene: TRBV11-2; j_gene: TRBJ2-7; d_gene: NA; CDR3aa: CASSSTGKGSYEQYF; CDR3nt: TGTGCCAGCAGCTCAACAGGGAAGGGCTCCTACGAGCAGTACTTC
abundance: NA; v_gene: TRBV27; j_gene: TRBJ2-3; d_gene: TRBD1; CDR3aa: CASSHRQGMGTDTQYF; CDR3nt: TGTGCCAGCAGTCACCGACAGGGAATGGGCACAGATACGCAGTATTTT
abundance: NA; v_gene: TRBV7-9; j_gene: TRBJ1-1; d_gene: NA; CDR3aa: CASSPQRQSTEAFF; CDR3nt: TGTGCCAGCAGCCCCCAGAGACAGAGCACTGAAGCTTTCTTT
abundance: NA; v_gene: TRBV7-3; j_gene: TRBJ2-1; d_gene: NA; CDR3aa: CASSPTGLADSYNEQFF; CDR3nt: TGTGCCAGCAGCCCGACCGGGTTAGCGGATTCCTACAATGAGCAGTTCTTC
abundance: NA; v_gene: TRBV2; j_gene: TRBJ2-7; d_gene: NA; CDR3aa: CAVGVGEQYF; CDR3nt: TGTGCCGTCGGAGTTGGCGAGCAGTACTTC
abundance: NA; v_gene: TRBV5-4; j_gene: TRBJ2-5; d_gene: NA; CDR3aa: CASSLQGSETQYF; CDR3nt: TGTGCCAGCAGCTTGCAGGGTAGCGAGACCCAGTACTTC
abundance: once; v_gene: TRBV27; j_gene: TRBJ2-7; d_gene: NA; CDR3aa: CASSLPPRSPPSYEQYF; CDR3nt: TGTGCCAGCAGTTTACCCCCTAGGTCCCCACCCTCCTACGAGCAGTACTTC
abundance: NA; v_gene: TRBV4-3; j_gene: TRBJ2-1; d_gene: TRBD2; CDR3aa: CASSQGAGGWNEQFF; CDR3nt: TGCGCCAGCAGCCAAGGCGCGGGGGGTTGGAATGAGCAGTTCTTC
abundance: NA; v_gene: TRBV6-1; j_gene: TRBJ1-5; d_gene: NA; CDR3aa: CASSDYSYQPQHF; CDR3nt: TGTGCCAGCAGTGACTATTCGTATCAGCCCCAGCATTTT
abundance: NA; v_gene: TRBV6-1; j_gene: TRBJ2-7; d_gene: NA; CDR3aa: CASSGGQKPYEQYF; CDR3nt: TGTGCCAGCAGTGGCGGACAGAAGCCCTACGAGCAGTACTTC
abundance: once; v_gene: TRBV27; j_gene: TRBJ2-7; d_gene: NA; CDR3aa: CASSLKRAYEQYF; CDR3nt: TGTGCCAGCAGTTTAAAGCGTGCCTACGAGCAGTACTTC
abundance: NA; v_gene: TRBV7-7; j_gene: TRBJ2-5; d_gene: TRBD2; CDR3aa: CASSFKGLAGGETQYF; CDR3nt: TGTGCTAGCAGCTTCAAGGGACTAGCGGGAGGAGAGACCCAGTACTTC
abundance: few; v_gene: TRBV7-2; j_gene: TRBJ1-6; d_gene: NA; CDR3aa: CASSSDSHNSPLHF; CDR3nt: TGTGCCAGCAGCTCGGACAGTCATAATTCACCCCTCCACTTT
abundance: NA; v_gene: TRBV19; j_gene: TRBJ2-6; d_gene: NA; CDR3aa: CASSFWAPGANVLTF; CDR3nt: TGTGCCAGTAGTTTTTGGGCCCCTGGGGCCAACGTCCTGACTTTC
abundance: NA; v_gene: TRBV14; j_gene: TRBJ2-5; d_gene: TRBD1; CDR3aa: CASSQGDRVQETQYF; CDR3nt: TGTGCCAGCAGCCAAGGGGACAGGGTGCAAGAGACCCAGTACTTC
abundance: NA; v_gene: TRBV18; j_gene: TRBJ1-1; d_gene: NA; CDR3aa: CASSPQTSMNTEAFF; CDR3nt: TGTGCCAGCTCACCCCAGACAAGTATGAACACTGAAGCTTTCTTT
abundance: NA; v_gene: TRBV7-6; j_gene: TRBJ1-1; d_gene: NA; CDR3aa: CASSLEAGMNTEAFF; CDR3nt: TGTGCCAGCAGCTTAGAGGCAGGGATGAACACTGAAGCTTTCTTT
abundance: NA; v_gene: TRBV2; j_gene: TRBJ1-6; d_gene: TRBD1; CDR3aa: CASSGQGSYNSPLHF; CDR3nt: TGTGCCAGCAGTGGACAGGGGTCCTATAATTCACCCCTCCACTTT
abundance: NA; v_gene: TRBV18; j_gene: TRBJ1-2; d_gene: NA; CDR3aa: CASSPETDYGYTF; CDR3nt: TGTGCCAGCTCACCAGAGACAGACTATGGCTACACCTTC
abundance: NA; v_gene: TRBV11-2; j_gene: TRBJ2-3; d_gene: TRBD2; CDR3aa: CASSHQSSGEAQYF; CDR3nt: TGTGCCAGCAGCCATCAATCTAGCGGCGAGGCGCAGTATTTT
abundance: NA; v_gene: TRBV5-1; j_gene: TRBJ2-7; d_gene: TRBD1; CDR3aa: CASSLGQGFTLGEQYF; CDR3nt: TGCGCCAGCAGCTTGGGACAGGGGTTCACCTTGGGGGAGCAGTACTTC
abundance: NA; v_gene: TRBV30; j_gene: TRBJ2-2; d_gene: TRBD1; CDR3aa: CAWRTGVSTGELFF; CDR3nt: TGTGCCTGGCGTACAGGGGTAAGCACCGGGGAGCTGTTTTTT
abundance: NA; v_gene: TRBV7-2; j_gene: TRBJ2-3; d_gene: NA; CDR3aa: CASSLGLSERADTDTQYF; CDR3nt: TGTGCCAGCAGCTTAGGCCTGTCGGAGCGGGCCGACACAGATACGCAGTATTTT
abundance: NA; v_gene: TRBV14; j_gene: TRBJ2-3; d_gene: NA; CDR3aa: CASSQGTGDTQYF; CDR3nt: TGTGCCAGCAGCCAAGGTACGGGAGATACGCAGTATTTT
abundance: NA; v_gene: TRBV5-5; j_gene: TRBJ2-3; d_gene: NA; CDR3aa: CASSPPGVDTQYF; CDR3nt: TGTGCCAGCAGCCCTCCGGGGGTAGATACGCAGTATTTT
abundance: NA; v_gene: TRBV7-2; j_gene: TRBJ2-7; d_gene: NA; CDR3aa: CASSSQGGYEQYF; CDR3nt: TGTGCCAGCAGCTCACAGGGTGGGTACGAGCAGTACTTC
abundance: NA; v_gene: TRBV5-1; j_gene: TRBJ2-7; d_gene: TRBD1; CDR3aa: CASSLAGRGNEQYF; CDR3nt: TGCGCCAGCAGCTTGGCCGGCAGGGGGAACGAGCAGTACTTC
abundance: once; v_gene: TRBV2; j_gene: TRBJ2-7; d_gene: TRBD2; CDR3aa: CASNGLAGIYEQYF; CDR3nt: TGTGCCAGCAACGGACTAGCGGGGATATACGAGCAGTACTTC
abundance: few; v_gene: TRBV4-3; j_gene: TRBJ2-2; d_gene: TRBD2; CDR3aa: CASSQGTALAMGNGELFF; CDR3nt: TGCGCCAGCAGCCAAGGGACGGCACTAGCGATGGGGAACGGGGAGCTGTTTTTT
abundance: NA; v_gene: TRBV19; j_gene: TRBJ1-5; d_gene: NA; CDR3aa: CATRGGRWSNQPQHF; CDR3nt: TGTGCCACAAGGGGGGGGCGGTGGAGCAATCAGCCCCAGCATTTT
abundance: NA; v_gene: TRBV5-4; j_gene: TRBJ2-7; d_gene: TRBD1; CDR3aa: CASSLSGTGINEQYF; CDR3nt: TGTGCCAGCAGCTTATCCGGGACAGGGATAAACGAGCAGTACTTC
abundance: NA; v_gene: TRBV9; j_gene: TRBJ1-1; d_gene: TRBD1; CDR3aa: CASSVEGASTEAFF; CDR3nt: TGTGCCAGCAGCGTAGAGGGGGCCAGTACTGAAGCTTTCTTT